This is a list of T cell receptor beta chains from one sample in a study of identifying expanded T cells in peripheral blood. Profiled with immunoSEQ multiplex PCR; TCRdb holds only in-frame clones, not every one. The sample holds about 100,000 clones; about 83% are singletons and the top ten take about 17%. Material for sequencing was blood. Source of these receptors: a person aged 18-70 years in good health. Each CDR3 is given with its conserved first and last residue. The D gene is left open where the match is weak. A clone size is listed for some rows: how often the clone was seen (once, few, many), or a class if it is expanded.

clone_size: once; d_call: .; j_call: TRBJ2-1; v_call: TRBV4-2; cdr3_nt: TGTGCCAGCAGCCAAACGTTTTACAATGAGCAGTTCTTC; cdr3_aa: CASSQTFYNEQFF
clone_size: .; d_call: TRBD1; j_call: TRBJ2-2; v_call: TRBV9; cdr3_nt: TGTGCCAGCAGCCTCCGACTACAGGGGAAGAACACCGGGGAGCTGTTTTTT; cdr3_aa: CASSLRLQGKNTGELFF
clone_size: .; d_call: TRBD1; j_call: TRBJ2-3; v_call: TRBV7-9; cdr3_nt: TGTGCCAGCAGCTTAGCGGGGACAGGTCTTGCTCGGCTCCGGGATACGCAGTATTTT; cdr3_aa: CASSLAGTGLARLRDTQYF
clone_size: .; d_call: .; j_call: TRBJ1-2; v_call: TRBV28; cdr3_nt: TGTGCCAGCAGTTACTACCTGCAGGGGTCGGGCTACACCTTC; cdr3_aa: CASSYYLQGSGYTF
clone_size: .; d_call: .; j_call: TRBJ1-2; v_call: TRBV5-6; cdr3_nt: TGTGCCAGCAGCTTGGCGGGACGGGAGGGCTATGGCTACACCTTC; cdr3_aa: CASSLAGREGYGYTF
clone_size: .; d_call: .; j_call: TRBJ2-7; v_call: TRBV6-6; cdr3_nt: TGTGCCAGCAGTTACGTCTACGAGCAGTACTTC; cdr3_aa: CASSYVYEQYF
clone_size: once; d_call: .; j_call: TRBJ1-2; v_call: TRBV15; cdr3_nt: TGTGCCACCAGCAGAGATTCCCTGCAGAACCTCTATGGCTACACCTTC; cdr3_aa: CATSRDSLQNLYGYTF
clone_size: .; d_call: .; j_call: TRBJ2-3; v_call: TRBV2; cdr3_nt: TGTGCCAGCGTTTCCGGGAAAAGCACAGATACGCAGTATTTT; cdr3_aa: CASVSGKSTDTQYF
clone_size: .; d_call: .; j_call: TRBJ2-7; v_call: TRBV7-7; cdr3_nt: TGTGCCAGCAGCTTGTCCGCGGGGGCGAACCACGAGCAGTACTTC; cdr3_aa: CASSLSAGANHEQYF
clone_size: .; d_call: .; j_call: TRBJ1-2; v_call: TRBV7-9; cdr3_nt: TGTGCCAGCAGCCGTAGACTAGGAGGCGACTATGGCTACACCTTC; cdr3_aa: CASSRRLGGDYGYTF
clone_size: once; d_call: TRBD2; j_call: TRBJ2-7; v_call: TRBV4-3; cdr3_nt: TGCGCCAGCAGCCAAGAATCGGGCGGGACTAGCGGGGGTACCTACGAGCAGTACTTC; cdr3_aa: CASSQESGGTSGGTYEQYF
clone_size: .; d_call: .; j_call: TRBJ1-2; v_call: TRBV7-2; cdr3_nt: TGTGCCAGCAGCGAATGGGACCGAGCTAACTATGGCTACACCTTC; cdr3_aa: CASSEWDRANYGYTF
clone_size: .; d_call: .; j_call: TRBJ1-1; v_call: TRBV7-9; cdr3_nt: TGTGCCAGCACCCGGGGGTCGGGATCACGGGGACTGAACACTGAAGCTTTCTTT; cdr3_aa: CASTRGSGSRGLNTEAFF
clone_size: .; d_call: .; j_call: TRBJ2-2; v_call: TRBV4-1; cdr3_nt: TGCGCCAGCAGCCAGTTAGCTTGGGGGCGAACGGGTACCGGGGAGCTGTTTTTT; cdr3_aa: CASSQLAWGRTGTGELFF
clone_size: .; d_call: .; j_call: TRBJ1-2; v_call: TRBV6-1; cdr3_nt: TGTGCCAGCCGACTGGACGGGAACTATGGCTACACCTTC; cdr3_aa: CASRLDGNYGYTF
clone_size: .; d_call: .; j_call: TRBJ2-7; v_call: TRBV27; cdr3_nt: TGTGCCAGCAGTTTAACGTATGATATCCCGTACAGGGTCCTATACTTC; cdr3_aa: CASSLTYDIPYRVLYF
clone_size: .; d_call: TRBD1; j_call: TRBJ1-6; v_call: TRBV27; cdr3_nt: TGTGCCAGCAGCGTTAGGACAGGGAGTTATAATTCACCCCTCCACTTT; cdr3_aa: CASSVRTGSYNSPLHF
clone_size: .; d_call: .; j_call: TRBJ2-7; v_call: TRBV28; cdr3_nt: TGTGCCAGCAGTTTCCAGGTAGCCTACGAGCAGTACTTC; cdr3_aa: CASSFQVAYEQYF
clone_size: .; d_call: .; j_call: TRBJ2-7; v_call: TRBV6-1; cdr3_nt: TGTGCCAGCAGTGAAAACGCAACCCCCTCTTCGAAGCAGTACTTC; cdr3_aa: CASSENATPSSKQYF
clone_size: .; d_call: .; j_call: TRBJ2-7; v_call: TRBV13; cdr3_nt: TGTGCCAGCAGCGAGCGGTCGGGGTCCTACGAGCAGTACTTC; cdr3_aa: CASSERSGSYEQYF
clone_size: once; d_call: .; j_call: TRBJ2-2; v_call: TRBV27; cdr3_nt: TGTGCCAGCAGTTCGGCAGGGATAAACACCGGGGAGCTGTTTTTT; cdr3_aa: CASSSAGINTGELFF
clone_size: .; d_call: .; j_call: TRBJ1-5; v_call: TRBV19; cdr3_nt: TGTGCCAGTAGTATAGATCTGGATCAGCCCCAGCATTTT; cdr3_aa: CASSIDLDQPQHF
clone_size: .; d_call: .; j_call: TRBJ2-1; v_call: TRBV4-3; cdr3_nt: TGCGCCAGCAGCTACGTCCCCAGGGCGGGTTACTACAATGAGCAGTTCTTC; cdr3_aa: CASSYVPRAGYYNEQFF
clone_size: .; d_call: .; j_call: TRBJ2-2; v_call: TRBV4-1; cdr3_nt: TGCGCCAGCAGCCCCCGGACCAGCCTTATCGTTCCAAACACCGGGGAGCTGTTTTTT; cdr3_aa: CASSPRTSLIVPNTGELFF
clone_size: .; d_call: TRBD1; j_call: TRBJ2-3; v_call: TRBV5-4; cdr3_nt: TGTGCCAGCAGCTTGGGACAGGGGACCCAAGATACGCAGTATTTT; cdr3_aa: CASSLGQGTQDTQYF
clone_size: once; d_call: .; j_call: TRBJ2-7; v_call: TRBV5-1; cdr3_nt: TGCGCCAGCAGCTTATTGGGGACGGGGCGAAACGAGCAGTACTTC; cdr3_aa: CASSLLGTGRNEQYF